What follows are 14 T cell receptor beta chains derived from one specimen sequenced in a study of regulatory T cells in long-lasting Graves disease. Specified time point: persistent/refractory GD, antithyroid drugs over 5 years with positive TRAb. Isolated PBMC RNA provided the starting material for the TCR library. The TCR beta library used iRepertoire HTBI primers with Arm-PCR amplification of CDR3. MiXCR, applied by TCRdb to the multiplex PCR reads, yields one record per CDR3 protein. Seen here are some 370,000 distinct CDR3 sequences, roughly 20% observed once, and the top ten hold less than 25%. This sample comprised peripheral blood mononuclear cells (PBMCs), obtained when the disease was refractory, from a patient treated with antithyroid drugs. The source is a female donor with Graves disease.

The chain has TRBV5-4 and TRBJ2-7, with 8 bases lining up with TRBD1. Germline V CDR1 and CDR2: SGHNT, YYREEE (reference sequence). The CDR3 totals 13 residues. Trimming removed 4 bases from V and 6 bases from J; junction bases left unmatched: 6. DNA of the CDR3: TGTGCCAGCAGCCGGACAGGGTTGGGCGAGCAGTACTTC. This gives the protein CASSRTGLGEQYF. The whole variable domain, remainder taken from reference TRBV5-4 and TRBJ2-7, is ETGVTQSPTHLIKTRGQQVTLRCSSQSGHNTVSWYQQALGQGPQFIFQYYREEENGRGNFPPRFSGLQFPNYSSELNVNALELDDSALYLCASSRTGLGEQYFGPGTRLTVT.

The chain recombines TRBV20-1 with TRBJ2-1; no clear D. The CDR3 length is 13 residues. Germline V gene data show CDR1 as DFQATT and CDR2 as SNEGSKA (reference sequence). This CDR3 is CSVEEVVGNEQFF. CDR3 DNA sequence: TGCAGCGTTGAAGAGGTCGTAGGCAATGAGCAGTTCTTC.

This clonotype was counted many times. The chain has TRBV7-3 and TRBJ1-2; D might be TRBD1 (5 bases). V gave up 3 bases and J gave up 4 bases, with 9 bases separating them. The germline V gene encodes CDR1 SGHTA and CDR2 FQGTGA. CDR3 length equals 13 residues. CDR3 coding DNA: TGTGCCAGCAGCTTTGGGGGGTCCTATGGCTACACCTTC. It yields the protein CASSFGGSYGYTF.

The gene calls are TRBV7-2 and TRBJ2-7; 7 bases map to TRBD2. Germline values: CDR1 SGHTA, CDR2 FQGNSA. V gave up 4 bases and J gave up 4 bases; unmatched junction bases: 10. The CDR3 is 15 amino acids. The CDR3 region is CASSSGFSGIYEQYF. The DNA of the CDR3 is TGTGCCAGCAGCTCCGGTTTCAGCGGGATATACGAGCAGTACTTC.

The rearrangement joins TRBV29-1 to TRBJ1-1, with 7 bases that match TRBD1. CDR3 length equals 11 residues. CDR1 and CDR2 (germline): SQVTM, ANQGSEA. J was trimmed by 9 bases and V by 5 bases; bases with no gene match: 6. The CDR3 nucleotides are TGCAGCGTTACCCGGGACAGTAAAGCTTTCTTT. Translated: CSVTRDSKAFF.

This clonotype has only a few counts. The rearrangement joins TRBV15 to TRBJ2-7; 10 positions match TRBD2. The CDR3 runs 18 residues. The ends lost 1 base at V and 6 bases at J; junction bases unmatched: 15. CDR1 LNHNV and CDR2 YYDKDF come from the germline V gene (reference sequence). CDR3 region: CATSRVQPLSGRALEQYF. The CDR3 region has the DNA TGTGCCACCAGCAGAGTTCAGCCCCTCAGCGGGAGGGCCCTCGAGCAGTACTTC.

V usage is TRBV11-2 and J usage is TRBJ2-7; D is possibly TRBD2 (5 bases). This CDR3 has 12 amino acids. Trimming pared 3 bases from V and 6 bases from J, leaving 9 bases between. In germline, CDR1 is SGHAT, CDR2 FQNNGV. CDR3 amino acids: CASSFDYAEQYF. In DNA, the CDR3 is TGTGCCAGCAGCTTCGACTACGCCGAGCAGTACTTC.

This clonotype has ten or more counts. The chain has TRBV20-1 and TRBJ2-7; D is perhaps TRBD1 (5 bases). Germline V gives CDR1 DFQATT, CDR2 SNEGSKA (reference sequence). The V and J ends lost 5 bases and 3 bases respectively, with 11 bases between them. CDR3 length: 12 residues. CDR3 sequence (DNA): TGCAGTGCTCCAAACCAGGGCTACGAGCAGTACTTC. Protein product: CSAPNQGYEQYF.

The chain has TRBV6-2 or TRBV6-3 and TRBJ2-1; D not certain. Trimming pared 5 bases from V and 3 bases from J, leaving 14 bases between. Germline V lookup: CDR1 MNHEY, CDR2 SVGEGT. There are 15 residues in the CDR3. Here the CDR3 DNA reads TGTGCCAGCAGTGAAAGCCCGAATGGCTACAATGAGCAGTTCTTC. Protein product: CASSESPNGYNEQFF.

The V gene is TRBV10-1, the J gene TRBJ2-3, with 8 positions matching TRBD2. Trimming at V came to 5 bases and at J to 5 bases, leaving 6 bases not matched to a gene. The CDR3 sequence is 14 residues long. Germline CDR1 reads WNHNN; CDR2 reads SYGVQD (reference sequence). The CDR3 sequence is CASSPHSGIDTQYF. As DNA, the CDR3 is TGCGCCAGCAGTCCTCATAGCGGGATAGATACGCAGTATTTT.

The rearrangement joins TRBV29-1 to TRBJ2-1, with D unresolved. This CDR3 has 13 amino acids. Germline V lookup: CDR1 SQVTM, CDR2 ANQGSEA. The V end was cut by 3 bases, the J end by 5 bases, with 11 bases between. The CDR3 spells CSVDAQQNNEQFF. DNA for the CDR3: TGCAGCGTTGATGCCCAACAGAACAATGAGCAGTTCTTC.

The chain links TRBV20-1 to TRBJ1-5; perhaps TRBD1 as D (5 bases). CDR3 length equals 13 residues. Trimming stripped 6 bases from V and 2 bases from J, with 11 bases between. CDR1 and CDR2 (germline): DFQATT, SNEGSKA (reference sequence). DNA for the CDR3: TGCAGTGCAAGGGACTATGGCAATCAGCCCCAGCATTTT. This gives the protein CSARDYGNQPQHF.

The genes are TRBV18 and TRBJ2-1; 10 bases agree with TRBD1. The CDR3 runs to 14 residues. The germline V gene has CDR1 KGHSH and CDR2 LQKENI. The V segment lost 6 bases and the J segment 5 bases; nucleotides outside the gene matches: 4. DNA of the CDR3: TGTGCCAGCTCTCTGGACAGGGGGAACAATGAGCAGTTCTTC. It encodes CASSLDRGNNEQFF.

A few counts support this clonotype. V is TRBV5-6 and J is TRBJ1-6, with 7 bases aligning to TRBD1. Trimming took 2 bases from V and 13 from J; bases not matched to a gene: 9. The CDR3 is 14 amino acids. In germline, CDR1 is SGHDT, CDR2 YYEEEE. DNA for the CDR3: TGTGCCAGCAGCTTCAGGGGGATCGGATCGCCCCTCCACTTT. Encoded protein: CASSFRGIGSPLHF.